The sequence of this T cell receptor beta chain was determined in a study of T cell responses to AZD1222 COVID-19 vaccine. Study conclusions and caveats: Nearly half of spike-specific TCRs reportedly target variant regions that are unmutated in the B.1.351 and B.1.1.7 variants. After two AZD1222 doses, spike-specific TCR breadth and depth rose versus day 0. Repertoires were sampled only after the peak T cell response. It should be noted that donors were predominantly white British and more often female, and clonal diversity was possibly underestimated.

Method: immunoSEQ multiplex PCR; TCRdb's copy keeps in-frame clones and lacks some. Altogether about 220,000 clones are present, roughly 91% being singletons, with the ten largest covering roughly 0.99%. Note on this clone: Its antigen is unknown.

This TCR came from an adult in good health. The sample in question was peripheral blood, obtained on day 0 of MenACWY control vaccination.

CDR3 residues: CASRAIYHSGRGDGYTF. The CDR3, as DNA: TGTGCCAGCAGAGCTATTTACCACAGCGGCAGGGGTGATGGCTACACCTTC. The chain combines TRBV2 with TRBJ1-2; TRBD1 is a possible D gene (6 bases). The CDR3 is made up of 17 amino acids. The germline V and J ends were trimmed by 6 bases and 6 bases, with 26 bases remaining between them. CDR1 and CDR2 (germline): SNHLY, FYNNEI.